The clone carrying this TCR beta chain was counted only a few times. CDR1 and CDR2 (germline): MNHEY, SVGAGI. Between the trimmed V and J ends, which lost 3 bases and 4 bases, there was a span of 12 bases. The CDR3 extends over 14 amino acids. These data are taken from a study of blood T cells in healthy people across ages. Next came a second PCR, run for about 7 to 12 cycles, which used a sample-barcoded 5' primer along with a J-beta primer mix. TCRdb analysed the 5' RACE reads with MiXCR anew, one entry per CDR3 protein. The data contain about 1.1 million distinct CDR3 sequences, around two fifths of them singletons.

Sequenced: blood. The J gene is TRBJ1-2, the V gene TRBV6-5; perhaps TRBD1 as D (6 bases). The origin of this receptor is a man between 18 and 35 years old in good health. For the CDR3, the DNA is TGTGCCAGCAGTTATAGAGGACAGTCCTATGGCTACACCTTC. This codes for CASSYRGQSYGYTF.